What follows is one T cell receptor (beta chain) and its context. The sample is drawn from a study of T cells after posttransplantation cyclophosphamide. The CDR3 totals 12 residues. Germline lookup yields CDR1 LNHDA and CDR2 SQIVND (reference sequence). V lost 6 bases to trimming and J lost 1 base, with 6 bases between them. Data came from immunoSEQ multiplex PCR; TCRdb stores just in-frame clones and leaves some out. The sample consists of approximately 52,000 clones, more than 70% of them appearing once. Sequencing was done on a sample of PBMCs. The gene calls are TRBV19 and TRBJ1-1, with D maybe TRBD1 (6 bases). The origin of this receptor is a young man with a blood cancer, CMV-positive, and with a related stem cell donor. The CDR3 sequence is CASRDRNTEAFF. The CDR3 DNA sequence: TGTGCCAGTAGGGACAGGAACACTGAAGCTTTCTTT. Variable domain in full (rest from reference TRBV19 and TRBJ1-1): DGGITQSPKYLFRKEGQNVTLSCEQNLNHDAMYWYRQDPGQGLRLIYYSQIVNDFQKGDIAEGYSVSREKKESFPLTVTSAQKNPTAFYLCASRDRNTEAFFGQGTRLTVV.